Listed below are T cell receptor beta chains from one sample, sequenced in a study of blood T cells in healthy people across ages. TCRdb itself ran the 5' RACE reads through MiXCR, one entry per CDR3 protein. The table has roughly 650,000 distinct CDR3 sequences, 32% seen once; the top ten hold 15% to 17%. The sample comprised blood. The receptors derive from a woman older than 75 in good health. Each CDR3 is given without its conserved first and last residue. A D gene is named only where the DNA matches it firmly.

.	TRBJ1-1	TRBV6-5	ASSWRWDNSNTEAF
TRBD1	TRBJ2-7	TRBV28	ASSLGTGGLSYEQY
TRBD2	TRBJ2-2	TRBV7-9	ASSPKEFPGLAGRTGELF
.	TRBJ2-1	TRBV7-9	ASSFGETTEQF
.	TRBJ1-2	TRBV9	ASSVTEADGYT
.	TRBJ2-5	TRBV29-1	SVEVSWGETQY
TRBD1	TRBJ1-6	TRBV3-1	ASSRFEGQSNSPLH
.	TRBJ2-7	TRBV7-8	ASSPKGLLY
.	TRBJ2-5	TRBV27	ASSLMSGAETQY
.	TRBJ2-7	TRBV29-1	SVGGGSSYEQY
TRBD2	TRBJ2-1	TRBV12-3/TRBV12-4	ASSRGLAGTYNEQF
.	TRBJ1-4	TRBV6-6	ASSYSLGTISNEKRF
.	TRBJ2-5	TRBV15	ATSPGAVREETQY
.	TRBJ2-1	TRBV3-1	ASSQGIDRYNEQF
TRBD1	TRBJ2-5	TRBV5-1	AGSLRDRGYNEQY
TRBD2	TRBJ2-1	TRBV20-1	SARDGRVEQF
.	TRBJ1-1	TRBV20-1	SARVLLTGSTEAF
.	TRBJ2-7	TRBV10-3	ATEEGSSLYEQY
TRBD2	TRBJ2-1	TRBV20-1	SASAVAGNYNEQF
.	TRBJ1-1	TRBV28	ASSSYEGGKTEAF
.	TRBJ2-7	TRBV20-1	SAEGRTPSSYEQY
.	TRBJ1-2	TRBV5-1	ASRLEVNGYT
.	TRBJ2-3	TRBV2	ASSEWDPLADTQY
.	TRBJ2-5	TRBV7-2	ASSLWAYGGETQY
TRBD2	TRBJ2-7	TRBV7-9	ASSGTWTGGSYEQY
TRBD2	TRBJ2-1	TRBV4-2	ASSQEGTRQF
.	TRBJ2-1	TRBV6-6	ASSYSLVEQF
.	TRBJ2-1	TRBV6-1	ASSEGLPGNEQF
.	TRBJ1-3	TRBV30	AWSGGISGNTIY
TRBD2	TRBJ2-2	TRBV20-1	SARGLVDTGELF
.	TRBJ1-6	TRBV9	TSSVKGNSYNSPLH
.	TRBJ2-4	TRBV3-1	ASSQRSGGNIQY
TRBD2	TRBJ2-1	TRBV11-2	ASSLDGRRASGGEWGEQF
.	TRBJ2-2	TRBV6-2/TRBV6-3	ASSYMGPGELF
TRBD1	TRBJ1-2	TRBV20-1	SARAGTGGYGYT
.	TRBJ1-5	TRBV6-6	ASSYERQGNQPQH
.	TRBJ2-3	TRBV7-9	ASSLGGINTDTQY
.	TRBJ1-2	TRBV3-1	ASSPVNSGYGYT
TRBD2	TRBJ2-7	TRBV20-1	SAPRGGGFEQY
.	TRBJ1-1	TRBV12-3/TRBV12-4	ASSFKGGEAF
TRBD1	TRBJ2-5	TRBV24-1	ATSVFDRGRETQY
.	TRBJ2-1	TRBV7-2	ASSPRQQANYNEQF
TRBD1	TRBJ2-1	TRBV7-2	ASSYASARGNEQF
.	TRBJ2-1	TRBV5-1	ASSPRTAEGSEQF
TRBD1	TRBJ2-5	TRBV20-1	SAGDSGGETQY
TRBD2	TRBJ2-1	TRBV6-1	ASSAWGRGGNNEQF
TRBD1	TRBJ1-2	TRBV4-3	ASSQDGTGVGGYT
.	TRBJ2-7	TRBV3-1	ASSQDKVPYEQY